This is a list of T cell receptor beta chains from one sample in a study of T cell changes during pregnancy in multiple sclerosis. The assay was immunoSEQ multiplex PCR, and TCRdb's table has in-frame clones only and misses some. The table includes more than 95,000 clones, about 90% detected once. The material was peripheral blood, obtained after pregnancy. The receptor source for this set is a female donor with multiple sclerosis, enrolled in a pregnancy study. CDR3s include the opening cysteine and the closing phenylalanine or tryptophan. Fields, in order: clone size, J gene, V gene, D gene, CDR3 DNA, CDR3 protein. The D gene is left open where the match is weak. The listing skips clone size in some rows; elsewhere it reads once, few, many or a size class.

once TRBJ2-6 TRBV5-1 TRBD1 TGCGCCAGCAGCTTGAGGGGACAGGTGATCTCTGGGGCCAACGTCCTGACTTTC CASSLRGQVISGANVLTF
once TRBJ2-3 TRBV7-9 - TGTGCCAGCAGCTTCGACAGGCTTCCACAAACAGATACGCAGTATTTT CASSFDRLPQTDTQYF
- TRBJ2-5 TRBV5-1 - TGCGCCAGCAGCTTACGAGGGGGGGCTCAAGAGACCCAGTACTTC CASSLRGGAQETQYF
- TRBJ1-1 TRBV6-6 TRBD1 TGTGCCAGCAGTTCTCGGGTAGGGGGCGACACTGAAGCTTTCTTT CASSSRVGGDTEAFF
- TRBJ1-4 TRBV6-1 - TGTGCCAGCAGCTCACAAACAACTAATGAAAAACTGTTTTTT CASSSQTTNEKLFF
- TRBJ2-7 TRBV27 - TGTGCCAGCAGTTCCCCGACTAGTCTGTCATCCTACGAGCAGTACTTC CASSSPTSLSSYEQYF
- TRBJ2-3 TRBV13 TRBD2 TGTGCCAGCAGCTCCACTAGCGGGGGCACCAGCACAGATACGCAGTATTTT CASSSTSGGTSTDTQYF
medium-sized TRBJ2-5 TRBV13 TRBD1 TGTGCCAGCAGCTTAAGGGGACAGGGCGAAGAGACCCAGTACTTC CASSLRGQGEETQYF
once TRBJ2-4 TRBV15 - TGTGCCACCAGCAGAGATCCGGGGGCCAAAAACATTCAGTACTTC CATSRDPGAKNIQYF
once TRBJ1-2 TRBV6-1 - TGTGCCAGCAGTGAAGCTGGGCAGGGTGGAGGCTACACCTTC CASSEAGQGGGYTF
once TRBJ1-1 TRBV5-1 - TGCGCCAGCAGCTTAGGTGGTATAGGGAGCACTGAAGCTTTCTTT CASSLGGIGSTEAFF
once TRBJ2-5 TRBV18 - TGTGCCAGCTCACGAAGCACGGGAGGACAGGAGACCCAGTACTTC CASSRSTGGQETQYF
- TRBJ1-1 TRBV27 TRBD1 TGTGCCAGCAGTTTATCCAGGGGGCGCGCTTTCTTT CASSLSRGRAFF
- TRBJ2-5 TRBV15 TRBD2 TGTGCCACCAGCAGACAGCTAGGGAGGGACCAGTACTTC CATSRQLGRDQYF
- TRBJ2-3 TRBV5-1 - TGCGCCAGCAGCCCGGCGACAGGATCTGCTACGCAGTATTTT CASSPATGSATQYF
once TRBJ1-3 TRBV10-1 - TGCGCCAGCAGTGACACGGGACAAAAGACAACCAACGGAGTCACCATATATTTT CASSDTGQKTTNGVTIYF
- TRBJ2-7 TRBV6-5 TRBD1 TGTGCCAGCAGCCTAGGACAGGGCGGTCCCTACGAGCAGTACTTC CASSLGQGGPYEQYF
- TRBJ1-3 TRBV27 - TGTGCCAGTCATCAGGGAAACACCATATATTTT CASHQGNTIYF
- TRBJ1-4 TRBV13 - TGTGCCAGCTGCGCAGGACTAAAGAATGAAAAACTGTTTTTT CASCAGLKNEKLFF
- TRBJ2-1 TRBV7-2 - TGTGCCAGCAGCCCACGACAAGACAATGAGCAGTTCTTC CASSPRQDNEQFF
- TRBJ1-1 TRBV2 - TGTGCCAGCAGAGGCAGGGTGCCTGAAGCTTTCTTT CASRGRVPEAFF
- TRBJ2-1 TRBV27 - TGTGCCAGCAGGATACGAGGGACTGATAATTACAATGAGCAGTTCTTC CASRIRGTDNYNEQFF
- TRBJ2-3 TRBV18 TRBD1 TGTGCCAGCTCACCACCCAGGGGGGATACGCAGTATTTT CASSPPRGDTQYF
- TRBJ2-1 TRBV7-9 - TGTGCCAGCCGCGGGCACGGGTCCTACAATGAGCAGTTCTTC CASRGHGSYNEQFF
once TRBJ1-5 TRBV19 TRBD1 TGTGCCAGTAGTGAAACCGGGACAGTCAATCAGCCCCAGCATTTT CASSETGTVNQPQHF